At least ten counts were recorded for the clone carrying this T cell receptor (beta chain). Primed by a sample-barcoded 5' primer and a J-beta primer mix, a second PCR proceeded for 7 to 11 cycles. Unique molecular identifiers of 12 random nucleotides labeled each cDNA. MiXCR was run by TCRdb on the 5' RACE reads, yielding one entry per CDR3 protein. The sample consists of about 810,000 distinct CDR3 sequences, approximately 35% of them appearing once. The sample is drawn from a study of blood T cells in healthy people across ages. The people who gave samples were healthy Caucasians from Russia, aged roughly 6 to 95. This CDR3 comprises 11 residues. Germline V gene data show CDR1 as SGHVS and CDR2 as FQNEAQ. The V gene lost 5 bases and the J gene lost 8 bases, with 7 bases spanning the gap.

The source is a man younger than 35 in good health. The chain uses TRBV7-8 and TRBJ2-1, with D hard to call. The sequenced sample consisted of blood. In nucleotides, the CDR3 is TGTGCCAGCAGCCCTTTGGATGAGCAGTTCTTC. Protein product: CASSPLDEQFF. The full variable domain, with the rest looked up from reference TRBV7-8 and TRBJ2-1, is GAGVSQSPRYKVAKRGQDVALRCDPISGHVSLFWYQQALGQGPEFLTYFQNEAQLDKSGLPSDRFFAERPEGSVSTLKIQRTQQEDSAVYLCASSPLDEQFFGPGTRLTVL.